The sequence of this TCR beta chain was determined in a study of CD8 T cells in Susac syndrome. This CDR3 spans 13 amino acids. The ends lost 2 bases at V and 8 bases at J; junction bases unmatched: 1. CDR1 and CDR2 from the germline V gene are MGHRA and YSYEKL. Random-hexamer reverse transcription was applied to roughly 0.5 to 1 ug RNA. immunoSEQ multiplex PCR amplified TCR beta CDR3 across 54 Vbeta, 13 Jbeta. TCRdb passed the immunoSEQ multiplex PCR reads through MiXCR, listing each CDR3 protein once. The sample consists of approximately 75,000 distinct CDR3 sequences, more than 85% of them appearing once.

This TCR came from a human donor in good health. Source material: CD8+ T cells from PBMCs. V and J are TRBV4-1 and TRBJ1-4; 8 bases align to TRBD1. CDR3 bases: TGCGCCAGCAGCCAAAACAGGGGGGAAAAACTGTTTTTT. It translates to CASSQNRGEKLFF.